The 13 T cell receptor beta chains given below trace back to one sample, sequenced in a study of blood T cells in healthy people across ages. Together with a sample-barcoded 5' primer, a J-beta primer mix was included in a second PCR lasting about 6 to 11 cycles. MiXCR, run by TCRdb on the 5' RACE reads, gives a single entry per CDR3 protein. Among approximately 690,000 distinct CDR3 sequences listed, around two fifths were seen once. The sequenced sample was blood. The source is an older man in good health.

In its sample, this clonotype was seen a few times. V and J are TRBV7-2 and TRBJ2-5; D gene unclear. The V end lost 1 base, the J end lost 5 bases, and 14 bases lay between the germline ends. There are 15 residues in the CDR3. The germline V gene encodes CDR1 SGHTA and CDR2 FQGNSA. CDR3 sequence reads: CASSLDGRLRETQYF. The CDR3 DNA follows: TGTGCCAGCAGCTTAGATGGCCGTCTGAGGGAGACCCAGTACTTC.

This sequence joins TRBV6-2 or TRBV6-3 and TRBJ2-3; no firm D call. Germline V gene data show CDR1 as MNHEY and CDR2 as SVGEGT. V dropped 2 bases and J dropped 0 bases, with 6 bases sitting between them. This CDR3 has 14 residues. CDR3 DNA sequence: TGTGCCAGCAGTTACGGGCGGAGCACAGATACGCAGTATTTT. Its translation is CASSYGRSTDTQYF.

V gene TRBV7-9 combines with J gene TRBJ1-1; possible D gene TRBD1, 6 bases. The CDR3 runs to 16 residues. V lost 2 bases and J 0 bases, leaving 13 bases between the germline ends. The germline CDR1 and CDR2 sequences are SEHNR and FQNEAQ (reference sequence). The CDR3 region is CASSLTKGGLNTEAFF. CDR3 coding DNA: TGTGCCAGCAGCTTAACGAAGGGGGGATTGAACACTGAAGCTTTCTTT.

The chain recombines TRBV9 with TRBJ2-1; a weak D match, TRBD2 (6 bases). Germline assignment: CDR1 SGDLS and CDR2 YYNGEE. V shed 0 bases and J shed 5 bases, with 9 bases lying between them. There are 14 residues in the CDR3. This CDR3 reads CASSVGGEDNEQFF. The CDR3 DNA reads TGTGCCAGCAGCGTAGGAGGGGAGGACAATGAGCAGTTCTTC.

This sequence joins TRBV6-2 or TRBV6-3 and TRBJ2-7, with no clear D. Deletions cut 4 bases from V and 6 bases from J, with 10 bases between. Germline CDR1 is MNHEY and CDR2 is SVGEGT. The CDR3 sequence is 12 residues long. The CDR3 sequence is CASSLFDGEQYF. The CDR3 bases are TGTGCCAGCAGTTTGTTCGACGGCGAGCAGTACTTC.

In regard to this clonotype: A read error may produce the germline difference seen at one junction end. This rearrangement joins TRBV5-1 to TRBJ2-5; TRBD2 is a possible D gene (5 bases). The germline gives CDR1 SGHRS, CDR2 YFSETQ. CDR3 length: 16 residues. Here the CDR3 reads CASSSSGDLYQEAQYF. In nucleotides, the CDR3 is TGCGCCAGCAGCTCCTCCGGGGATTTGTACCAAGAGGCCCAGTACTTC.

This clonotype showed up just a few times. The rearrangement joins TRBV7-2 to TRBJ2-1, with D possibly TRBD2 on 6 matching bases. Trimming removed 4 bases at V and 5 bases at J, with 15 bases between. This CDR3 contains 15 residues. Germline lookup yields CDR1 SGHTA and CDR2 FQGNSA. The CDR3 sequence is CASSSAGTGNNEQFF. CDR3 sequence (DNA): TGTGCCAGCAGCTCAGCCGGGACTGGCAACAATGAGCAGTTCTTC.

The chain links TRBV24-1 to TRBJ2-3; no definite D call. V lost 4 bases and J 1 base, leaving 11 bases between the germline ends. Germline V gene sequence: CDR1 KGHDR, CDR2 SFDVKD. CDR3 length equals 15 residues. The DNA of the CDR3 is TGTGCCACCAGTGAGTCTTTGGCGGGCACAGATACGCAGTATTTT. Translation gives CATSESLAGTDTQYF.

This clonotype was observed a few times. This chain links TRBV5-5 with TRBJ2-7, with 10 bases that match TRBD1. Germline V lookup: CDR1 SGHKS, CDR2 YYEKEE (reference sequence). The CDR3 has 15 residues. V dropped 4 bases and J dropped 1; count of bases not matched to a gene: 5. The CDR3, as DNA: TGTGCCAGCAGCATCCGGGACAGGGGATCCTACGAGCAGTACTTC. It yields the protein CASSIRDRGSYEQYF.

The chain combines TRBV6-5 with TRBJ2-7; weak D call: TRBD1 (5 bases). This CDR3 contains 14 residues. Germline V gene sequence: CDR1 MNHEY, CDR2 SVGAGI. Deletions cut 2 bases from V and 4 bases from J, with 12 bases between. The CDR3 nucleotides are TGTGCCAGCAGTTACCGGGTTAGGGGTTACGAGCAGTACTTC. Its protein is CASSYRVRGYEQYF.

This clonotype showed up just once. In nucleotides, the CDR3 is TGCAGTGCTAGAGATCTCGGGGGAGTAGAGACCCAGTACTTC. Amino acid sequence: CSARDLGGVETQYF. The rearrangement uses TRBV20-1 and TRBJ2-5; possibly TRBD2 for D (6 bases). Germline CDR1 reads DFQATT; CDR2 reads SNEGSKA (reference sequence). Trimming pared 0 bases from V and 4 bases from J, leaving 12 bases between. CDR3 length: 14 amino acids.

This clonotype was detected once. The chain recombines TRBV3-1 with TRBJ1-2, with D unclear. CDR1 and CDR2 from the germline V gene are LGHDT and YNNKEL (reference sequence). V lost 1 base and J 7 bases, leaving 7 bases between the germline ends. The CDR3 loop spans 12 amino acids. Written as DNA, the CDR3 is TGTGCCAGCAGCCAAGTGGACGCTGGCTACACCTTC. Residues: CASSQVDAGYTF.

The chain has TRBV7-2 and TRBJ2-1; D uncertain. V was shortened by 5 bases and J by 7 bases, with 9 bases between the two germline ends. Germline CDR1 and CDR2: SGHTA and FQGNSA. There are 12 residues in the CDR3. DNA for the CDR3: TGTGCCAGCAGCCGCGTTCTTAATGAGCAGTTCTTC. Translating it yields CASSRVLNEQFF.